The rows below give T cell receptor beta chains drawn from one sample of a study of T cells in Graves' hyperthyroidism and ophthalmopathy. TCRdb analysed the multiplex PCR reads with MiXCR anew, one entry per CDR3 protein. The table shows about 210,000 distinct CDR3 sequences, with 15% to 20% occurring only once. Sequenced material: blood. The receptors stem from a man in his fifties or sixties with Graves' hyperthyroidism. Both conserved end residues are part of each CDR3. A D gene is named only where the DNA matches it firmly. Clone size, where shown, is once, few, many, or a class for clones that have expanded.

- | TRBJ2-5 | many | TRBV7-2 | CASSLVGRARGLYETQYF | TGTGCCAGCAGCTTAGTAGGTCGGGCTAGGGGGTTGTACGAGACCCAGTACTTC
- | TRBJ2-5 | - | TRBV18 | CASSPWDGQETQYF | TGTGCCAGCTCACCTTGGGACGGCCAAGAGACCCAGTACTTC
TRBD1 | TRBJ1-4 | many | TRBV12-3/TRBV12-4 | CASSRTGDYEKLFF | TGTGCCAGCAGTAGGACAGGGGATTATGAAAAACTGTTTTTT
- | TRBJ2-7 | many | TRBV2 | CASSNSGKGDEQYF | TGTGCCAGCAGTAACTCAGGGAAAGGCGACGAGCAGTACTTC
- | TRBJ2-7 | - | TRBV7-9 | CASSQVGSGSPPRYF | -
- | TRBJ2-7 | - | TRBV20-1 | CSASHLREQYF | TGCAGTGCTAGTCACCTGCGGGAGCAGTACTTC
- | TRBJ1-1 | - | TRBV4-1 | CASSQLISRDRTEAFF | TGCGCCAGCAGCCAACTGATTAGCCGGGACCGGACTGAAGCTTTCTTT
TRBD1 | TRBJ2-5 | - | TRBV11-2 | CASRHPGQGEETQYF | TGTGCCAGCAGGCATCCGGGACAGGGGGAAGAGACCCAGTACTTC
- | TRBJ2-1 | - | TRBV5-1 | CASSRSLGTTKSYNEQFF | TGCGCCAGCAGCAGGTCCCTTGGGACGACAAAGTCCTACAATGAGCAGTTCTTC
- | TRBJ2-2 | few | TRBV2 | CASRVYFGTEFTGELFF | TGTGCCAGCAGGGTTTATTTCGGGACCGAATTCACCGGGGAGCTGTTTTTT
- | TRBJ2-2 | few | TRBV6-5 | CASSYWDSNTGELFF | TGTGCCAGCAGTTACTGGGACTCGAACACCGGGGAGCTGTTTTTT
- | TRBJ1-6 | - | TRBV30 | CAWSFRDNDYNSPLHF | TGTGCCTGGAGTTTCAGAGATAACGACTATAATTCACCCCTCCACTTT
TRBD2 | TRBJ2-6 | many | TRBV28 | CASSSGLAGAGANVLTF | TGTGCCAGCAGTTCGGGACTAGCGGGAGCTGGGGCCAACGTCCTGACTTTC
- | TRBJ2-1 | many | TRBV18 | CASSPGSRNEQFF | TGTGCCAGCTCACCCGGGTCCCGGAATGAGCAGTTCTTC
- | TRBJ2-2 | many | TRBV15 | CATSRDPTGRAGELFF | TGTGCCACCAGCAGAGATCCGACAGGGAGGGCCGGGGAGCTGTTTTTT
TRBD1 | TRBJ2-2 | many | TRBV7-2 | CASSLEGANGELFF | TGTGCCAGCAGCTTAGAGGGGGCAAACGGGGAGCTGTTTTTT
- | TRBJ2-7 | - | TRBV6-5 | CASSYSGAITGLIPYEQYF | TGTGCCAGCAGTTACTCGGGGGCCATAACAGGGTTAATACCCTACGAGCAGTACTTC
TRBD2 | TRBJ2-1 | many | TRBV28 | CASSSPDGRASYNEQFF | TGTGCCAGCAGTTCCCCTGATGGGAGGGCCAGCTACAATGAGCAGTTCTTC
- | TRBJ2-3 | many | TRBV27 | CASSSPLTRDTQYF | TGTGCCAGCAGTTCCCCCCTAACCCGGGATACGCAGTATTTT
TRBD2 | TRBJ2-1 | many | TRBV11-2 | CASSLGAGVYNEQFF | TGTGCCAGCAGCTTAGGGGCGGGAGTCTACAATGAGCAGTTCTTC
TRBD2 | TRBJ2-4 | - | TRBV29-1 | CSVGGLAGGNIQYF | TGCAGCGTCGGAGGACTAGCGGGTGGGAACATTCAGTACTTC
- | TRBJ2-7 | many | TRBV24-1 | CATSDPPPGNEQYF | TGTGCCACCAGTGACCCCCCCCCGGGAAACGAGCAGTACTTC
- | TRBJ2-6 | many | TRBV10-2 | CASSSRDSGANVLTF | TGCGCCAGCAGTAGTAGAGACTCTGGGGCCAACGTCCTGACTTTC
- | TRBJ2-5 | many | TRBV27 | CASIDDGETQYF | TGTGCCAGCATCGACGATGGAGAGACCCAGTACTTC
TRBD2 | TRBJ2-2 | - | TRBV7-2 | CASRTGGTSGSSGELFF | TGTGCCAGCCGTACTGGGGGGACTAGCGGGAGTTCCGGGGAGCTGTTTTTT
TRBD1 | TRBJ1-2 | - | TRBV15 | CATSRDPGTGNYGYTF | TGTGCCACCAGCAGAGATCCCGGGACAGGCAACTATGGCTACACCTTC
- | TRBJ1-5 | many | TRBV2 | CASSEGEEQPQHF | TGTGCCAGCAGTGAAGGGGAGGAACAGCCCCAGCATTTT
- | TRBJ2-1 | - | TRBV5-1 | CASSFGSHNEQFF | TGCGCCAGCAGCTTTGGCTCCCACAATGAGCAGTTCTTC
TRBD2 | TRBJ2-1 | - | TRBV11-2 | CASRRLAGVNEQFF | TGTGCCAGCAGGCGGCTAGCGGGAGTCAATGAGCAGTTCTTC
- | TRBJ1-5 | many | TRBV11-2 | CASSLDGLRETLNNQPQHF | TGTGCCAGCAGCTTAGATGGGCTCAGGGAAACGTTAAATAATCAGCCCCAGCATTTT
- | TRBJ1-2 | many | TRBV10-3 | CAARDYGYTF | TGTGCCGCCAGGGATTATGGCTACACCTTC
- | TRBJ1-1 | many | TRBV11-3 | CASSSEGGEAFF | TGTGCCAGCAGCTCCGAGGGCGGTGAAGCTTTCTTT
- | TRBJ2-1 | many | TRBV10-3 | CAIRDPSSYNEQFF | TGTGCCATCAGGGACCCGAGCTCCTACAATGAGCAGTTCTTC
TRBD2 | TRBJ2-3 | few | TRBV5-4 | CASSLGLAGFSSDTQYF | TGTGCCAGCAGCTTGGGACTAGCGGGATTTTCGAGCGATACGCAGTATTTT
- | TRBJ1-2 | many | TRBV11-3 | CASSLGQFYGYTF | TGTGCCAGCAGCTTAGGCCAGTTCTATGGCTACACCTTC
- | TRBJ2-3 | few | TRBV4-3 | CASSQVRGSTDTQYF | TGCGCCAGCAGCCAAGTTCGGGGAAGCACAGATACGCAGTATTTT
- | TRBJ2-7 | many | TRBV28 | CASREDRDGTYEQYF | TGTGCCAGCAGAGAGGACCGGGACGGTACCTACGAGCAGTACTTC
- | TRBJ2-7 | many | TRBV18 | CASSPRLEGNWEQYF | TGTGCCAGCTCACCCCGACTAGAGGGTAATTGGGAGCAGTACTTC
- | TRBJ1-1 | - | TRBV30 | CAWMAGEWTEAFF | TGTGCCTGGATGGCAGGGGAATGGACTGAAGCTTTCTTT